The 18 T cell receptor beta chains presented below share a single source sample, sequenced in a study of graft-versus-host responses after intestinal transplantation. Sequencing used immunoSEQ multiplex PCR; TCRdb keeps in-frame clones, though not all of them. The table lists 15,000 to 20,000 clones, over 70% of them singletons. The sequences come from PBMCs, collected approximately 110 days after intestinal transplant. The receptors come from a human patient who received an intestinal transplant, so some T cells may come from the graft donor.

The V gene is TRBV11-2, the J gene TRBJ2-1; 11 bases are shared with TRBD1. Trimming took 5 bases from V and 5 from J; bases not matched to a gene: 8. CDR3 length: 16 residues. Germline V lookup: CDR1 SGHAT, CDR2 FQNNGV. CDR3 in amino acids: CASSVWRTGGNNEQFF. The CDR3 DNA reads as TGTGCCAGCAGCGTTTGGAGGACAGGGGGCAACAATGAGCAGTTCTTC.

V usage is TRBV6-1 and J usage is TRBJ1-1; possibly TRBD1 for D (6 bases). The germline V and J ends were trimmed by 3 bases and 1 base, with 9 bases remaining between them. Germline V gene lookup returns CDR1 MNHNS and CDR2 SASEGT. CDR3 length equals 14 residues. The CDR3 nucleotides read TGTGCCAGCAGTGAGCCGGGACAGAACACTGAAGCTTTCTTT. Translation: CASSEPGQNTEAFF.

V is TRBV21-1 and J is TRBJ2-6; the table's D call, TRBD1, was not checked against the DNA. TRBV21-1 is tagged as a pseudogene. The CDR3 runs 21 residues. CDR3 DNA sequence: TGTGCCAGCAGCAAAAGGGGTAAGGACAGCCTATCGAGGTCTGGGGCCAACGTCCTGACTTTC. Translated, it gives CASSKRGKDSLSRSGANVLTF.

The gene calls are TRBV7-9 and TRBJ1-2; D possibly corresponds to TRBD1 (5 bases). The germline CDR1 and CDR2 sequences are SEHNR and FQNEAQ (reference sequence). V lost 3 bases and J 4 bases, leaving 9 bases between the germline ends. This CDR3 spans 13 amino acids. As DNA, the CDR3 is TGTGCCAGCAGCTTGGATGGGGCCTATGGCTACACCTTC. Translating gives CASSLDGAYGYTF. Full variable domain (rest looked up from reference TRBV7-9 and TRBJ1-2): DTGVSQNPRHKITKRGQNVTFRCDPISEHNRLYWYRQTLGQGPEFLTYFQNEAQLEKSRLLSDRFSAERPKGSFSTLEIQRTEQGDSAMYLCASSLDGAYGYTFGSGTRLTVV.

V gene TRBV27 combines with J gene TRBJ1-1, with a possible D match to TRBD1 (5 bases). The CDR3 length is 14 residues. From germline, CDR1 is MNHEY and CDR2 SMNVEV (reference sequence). Trimming pared 4 bases from V and 5 bases from J, leaving 14 bases between. The CDR3 here is CASSSRGSGTEAFF. The CDR3 DNA follows: TGTGCCAGCAGTTCAAGGGGATCGGGGACTGAAGCTTTCTTT.

The CDR3 is CASSIGSNEQFF. CDR3 sequence (DNA): TGTGCCAGTAGTATAGGAAGTAATGAGCAGTTCTTC. This rearrangement joins TRBV19 to TRBJ2-1; D is unresolved. Germline V gene sequence: CDR1 LNHDA, CDR2 SQIVND (reference sequence). The CDR3 is made up of 12 amino acids. The V end lost 1 base, the J end lost 7 bases, and 5 bases lay between the germline ends.

In its sample, this clone was seen a few times. The rearrangement uses TRBV5-1 and TRBJ2-1, with D maybe TRBD1 (6 bases). Germline assignment: CDR1 SGHRS and CDR2 YFSETQ. This CDR3 comprises 16 residues. Trimming removed 0 bases from V and 8 bases from J, with 18 bases in between. The chain's CDR3 is CASSLELQGGLDEQFF. CDR3 sequence (DNA): TGCGCCAGCAGCTTGGAGTTACAGGGTGGTTTGGATGAGCAGTTCTTC. The variable domain in full, with the rest retrieved from reference TRBV5-1 and TRBJ2-1, is KAGVTQTPRYLIKTRGQQVTLSCSPISGHRSVSWYQQTPGQGLQFLFEYFSETQRNKGNFPGRFSGRQFSNSRSEMNVSTLELGDSALYLCASSLELQGGLDEQFFGPGTRLTVL.

The V call is TRBV6-5, the J call TRBJ2-2; D is uncertain. This CDR3 region has 16 residues. The ends were cut back, 4 bases at V and 6 bases at J, with 18 bases in the middle. Per germline, CDR1 MNHEY and CDR2 SVGAGI. CDR3 bases: TGTGCCAGCAGTTTTCCCCCGGCCTACGTCGCCGGGGAGCTGTTTTTT. Its translation: CASSFPPAYVAGELFF.

The chain is built from TRBV28 and TRBJ2-6, with D unclear. This CDR3 contains 15 residues. Germline V gives CDR1 MDHEN, CDR2 SYDVKM. Trimming took off 3 bases at V and 2 bases at J, with 8 bases between the two ends. For the CDR3, the DNA is TGTGCCAGCAGTTTGCCCGGAACTGGGGCCAACGTCCTGACTTTC. Translated, it gives CASSLPGTGANVLTF.

V usage is TRBV16 and J usage is TRBJ2-2; no clear D gene. Germline CDR1 and CDR2: KGHSY and FQNENV. The CDR3 is made up of 13 amino acids. Trimming removed 4 bases at V and 0 bases at J, with 3 bases between. CDR3 nucleotide sequence: TGTGCCAGCAGCCCTACGAACACCGGGGAGCTGTTTTTT. It translates to CASSPTNTGELFF.

The J gene is TRBJ2-3, the V gene TRBV30, with 12 bases identical to TRBD2. CDR1 GTSNPN and CDR2 SVGIG come from the germline V gene (reference sequence). With V trimmed by 3 bases and J by 1 base, 2 bases remained unmatched. The CDR3 is 15 residues long. The CDR3 protein is CAWSPSGRGTDTQYF. Written as DNA, the CDR3 is TGTGCCTGGAGCCCTAGCGGGAGGGGCACAGATACGCAGTATTTT.

V usage is TRBV12-1 and J usage is TRBJ2-7; the DNA was not compared with TRBD1, the D call given in the table. TRBV12-1 corresponds to a pseudogene. The length of the CDR3 is 16 residues. As DNA, the CDR3 is TGTGCCAGCAGCTTGGAACAGGGGCTCCGCTCCTACGAGCAGTACTTC. This sequence encodes CASSLEQGLRSYEQYF.

This chain links TRBV28 with TRBJ2-5; TRBD2 matches 9 bases. The assigned J gene may be wrong: the sequence end matches TRBJ2-7 better. Germline values: CDR1 MDHEN, CDR2 SYDVKM. This CDR3 contains 17 residues. CDR3 in amino acids: CASSFTFPLLAGYEQYF. CDR3 DNA: TGTGCCAGCAGTTTTACCTTCCCCCTTCTAGCGGGATACGAGCAGTACTTC.

V usage is TRBV7-3 and J usage is TRBJ2-3; perhaps TRBD2 as D (6 bases). Germline CDR1 and CDR2: SGHTA and FQGTGA. The CDR3 consists of 16 residues. V was pared by 5 bases and J by 1 base, with 16 bases between. CDR3 in amino acids: CASSLPLGGGTDTQYF. The DNA for the CDR3 is TGTGCCAGCAGCCTCCCGCTTGGAGGGGGCACAGATACGCAGTATTTT.

The chain is built from TRBV28 and TRBJ1-5, with 9 positions matching TRBD1. J lost 6 bases, V lost 5 bases, and 8 bases had no gene match. This CDR3 has 15 residues. Germline-derived CDR1 and CDR2 are MDHEN and SYDVKM. The CDR3: CASSLGQGGSQPQHF. In DNA, the CDR3 is TGTGCCAGCAGTCTGGGACAGGGTGGATCTCAGCCCCAGCATTTT. Complete variable domain (other parts from reference TRBV28 and TRBJ1-5): DVKVTQSSRYLVKRTGEKVFLECVQDMDHENMFWYRQDPGLGLRLIYFSYDVKMKEKGDIPEGYSVSREKKERFSLILESASTNQTSMYLCASSLGQGGSQPQHFGDGTRLSIL.

In this sample, this clone turned up once. The rearrangement links TRBV7-2 to TRBJ2-7; D is ambiguous. The V end lost 3 bases, the J end lost 2 bases, and 14 bases lay between the germline ends. CDR3 length: 15 residues. In germline, CDR1 is SGHTA, CDR2 FQGNSA. The CDR3 region is CASSFAITVTYEQYF. DNA of the CDR3: TGTGCCAGCAGCTTCGCGATAACAGTTACCTACGAGCAGTACTTC.

This clone has only a few counts. This chain connects TRBV4-1 to TRBJ2-1, with 8 bases aligning to TRBD2. The CDR3 sequence is 17 residues long. J was trimmed by 6 bases and V by 1 base; bases with no gene match: 11. Germline-derived CDR1 and CDR2 are MGHRA and YSYEKL. Here the CDR3 reads CASSQGGAGGWANEQFF. The CDR3 DNA reads TGCGCCAGCAGCCAAGGGGGGGCGGGAGGTTGGGCCAATGAGCAGTTCTTC.

This clone was seen only once. The gene calls are TRBV6-6 and TRBJ1-5; a possible D gene is TRBD1 (5 bases). V was shortened by 5 bases and J by 0 bases, with 5 bases between the two germline ends. CDR1 is MNHNY and CDR2 is SVGAGI in the germline V gene (reference sequence). The CDR3 spans 13 residues. The chain's CDR3 is CASSDSSNQPQHF. Here the CDR3 DNA reads TGTGCCAGCAGTGACAGTAGCAATCAGCCCCAGCATTTT.